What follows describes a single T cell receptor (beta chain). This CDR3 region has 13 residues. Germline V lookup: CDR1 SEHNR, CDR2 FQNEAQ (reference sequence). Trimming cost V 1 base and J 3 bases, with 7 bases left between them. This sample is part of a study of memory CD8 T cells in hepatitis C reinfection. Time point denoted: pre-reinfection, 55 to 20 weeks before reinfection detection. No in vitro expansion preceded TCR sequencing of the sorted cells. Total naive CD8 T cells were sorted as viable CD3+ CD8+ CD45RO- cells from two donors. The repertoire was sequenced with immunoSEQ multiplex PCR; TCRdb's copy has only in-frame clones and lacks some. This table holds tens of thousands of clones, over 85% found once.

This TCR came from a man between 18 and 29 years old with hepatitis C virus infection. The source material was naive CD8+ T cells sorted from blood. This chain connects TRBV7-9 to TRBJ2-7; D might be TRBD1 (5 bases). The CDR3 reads CASSLGGYYEQYV. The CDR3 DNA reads TGTGCCAGCAGCTTAGGGGGCTACTACGAGCAGTACGTC.